The T cell receptor beta chain described here comes from a study of vaccination effects on CD4 cells after COVID-19 (dated by TCRdb to 2021 to 2024). Regarding the research as a whole: Participants received two doses of either the BNT162b2 or the mRNA-1273 mRNA SARS-CoV-2 vaccine. In a couple of convalescent patients, pre-vaccine samples were collected 16 days and one week ahead of the first dose, 142 and 148 days after COVID-19 diagnosis. SARS-CoV-2 spike-specific CD4+ TCR repertoires were compared before and after mRNA vaccination in COVID-19 convalescent patients and in infection-naive vaccine recipients. The full study included ten to eleven COVID-19 convalescent patients and a handful of SARS-CoV-2-naive healthy vaccine recipients. In the study, cultures from other donors were sequenced using the Oncomine TCR Beta short-read assay on an Illumina iSeq 100. What the work shows at the level of the full study, not this receptor alone: At late post-vaccination timepoints, both infection-induced and vaccine-induced clones showed marked clonal contraction, consistent with waning T cell responses. Among convalescent patients, the spike-reactive repertoire after vaccination was made up mainly of new vaccine-induced clones that were largely distinct from the clones induced by infection. The study was limited by a small number of convalescent patients, and early post-infection timepoints were lacking.

From the cysteine up to the phenylalanine, the CDR3 has a length of 17 residues. Of the read, only the CDR3 DNA is kept; its 51 bases are in frame from base 1. The germline V gene (reference sequence) supplies CDR1 SGHKS and CDR2 YYEKEE. After removal of 2 bases from V and 11 bases from J, the junction retains 13 bases not matched to a gene. The library was generated by the immunoSEQ multiplex PCR assay. DNA from the cultured and isolated CD4+ T cells underwent TCR beta CDR3 sequencing. As for how the authors treated the data: Non-productive TCR sequences were removed, reads were trimmed to the CDR3 region, and CDR3s of at least 7 amino acids were retained. Antigen-specific clonotypes were identified using the MANAFEST web app by comparison of expansion in peptide wells against reference cultures. For clones to be considered positive, expansion at FDR<0.05 versus reference and all other wells, an odds ratio above 5, and a frequency above 0.1% in two replicate wells were required. A clonotype was called cross-reactive if it was significantly expanded both in SARS-CoV-2 spike wells and in at least one common cold coronavirus spike condition. CDR3 similarity was assessed by Levenshtein distance with the stringdist R package, and unrooted trees were built with ape in R 3.6.1. Sourced from immuneACCESS, this table was stored by TCRdb with only in-frame sequences that have V and J called. A share of the clones is absent; for the studies checked, an unresolved V gene accounts for under half, and the remainder has no known explanation. V and J calls and clone size are as listed in that table; D and trimming were resolved from the DNA. This sample comprises some 40,000 clones, about 73% of them detected only once. The top ten constitute 15% to 20% of the sample.

Concerning this clone itself: Its antigen has not been determined. Qualities for individual bases were not recorded, and no much larger clone is one base off.

In the ViraFEST assay, PBMC were stimulated with viral peptide pools, and antigen-specific CD4+ T cell clonotypes were then identified by expansion using TCR sequencing. After about 9 days of culture, CD4+ T cells were isolated with the EasySep CD4+ T cell isolation kit. Convalescent patients had PCR-confirmed SARS-CoV-2 infection between March and December 2020, before Alpha, Beta and Delta variants emerged in the United States. Each well held some 1.9 million PBMC cultured in IMDM containing roughly 4.9% human AB serum, about 10 IU/ml IL-2 and gentamicin, along with 8 to 10 ug/ml peptides. On days 3 and 7, half of the culture medium was replaced with fresh IL-2-containing medium. Unless noted otherwise, every peptide stimulation condition was grown in triplicate wells. PBMC were separated from whole blood using Ficoll-Paque Plus gradient centrifugation and were then either cryopreserved at -140C or used fresh. The overlapping peptide pools covered the spike proteins of SARS-CoV-2 as well as those of the common cold coronaviruses HCoV-NL63, HCoV-OC43 and HCoV-229E. The QIAamp micro DNA kit was used to extract genomic DNA from the cultured CD4+ T cells.

Recombination connected TRBV5-5 to TRBJ2-2, with 12 bases matching TRBD2. The sequence derives from a human donor who had a prior SARS-CoV-2 infection. The starting material was CD4+ T cells from PBMCs cultured with HCoV-NL63 spike peptides, obtained before COVID-19 vaccination. The cell subset or site label corresponds to: HCoV-NL63 spike overlapping peptide pool stimulation. The DNA sequence reads TGTGCCAGCAGCTTTCGGCTAGCGGGGGGGGTTGACCGAGAGCTGTTTTTT. Protein translation: CASSFRLAGGVDRELFF. Where the CDR3 stops, the reference TRBV5-5 and TRBJ2-2 genes take over; the full variable domain is DAGVTQSPTHLIKTRGQQVTLRCSPISGHKSVSWYQQVLGQGPQFIFQYYEKEERGRGNFPDRFSARQFPNYSSELNVNALLLGDSALYLCASSFRLAGGVDRELFFGEGSRLTVL.